This TCR beta chain originates from a study of CD8+ T cells in alopecia areata. The wider study: For the treated group, dosing was oral tofacitinib at 5 to 10 mg twice daily.

Comments on this clone: Its target is not known. Other nucleotide sequences in the sample specify the same CDR3.

Study-level findings and limits: The study found that many expanded lesional clones persisted in scalp and blood during tofacitinib.

Indicated treatment: oral pan-JAK inhibitor, 5-10 mg twice daily. From PBMCs, CD4+ and CD8+ T cells were sorted. Extraction of RNA preceded its reverse transcription into cDNA, which served as the sequencing template. This table comes from immunoSEQ multiplex PCR, and its TCRdb copy is limited to in-frame clones, with some not included. This table has around 200,000 clones, about 55% appearing once. V lost 0 bases and J 0 bases, leaving 5 bases between the germline ends. The CDR3 has 13 amino acids. Germline CDR1 is GTSNPN and CDR2 is SVGIG (reference sequence). The source is a human donor with alopecia areata. Sequencing was performed on CD8+ T cells sorted from blood, taken at week 24, from a patient treated with tofacitinib. The chain is built from TRBV30 and TRBJ1-1; D is ambiguous. The chain's CDR3 is CAWSVGLNTEAFF. In DNA form, the CDR3 reads TGTGCCTGGAGTGTTGGTTTGAACACTGAAGCTTTCTTT.